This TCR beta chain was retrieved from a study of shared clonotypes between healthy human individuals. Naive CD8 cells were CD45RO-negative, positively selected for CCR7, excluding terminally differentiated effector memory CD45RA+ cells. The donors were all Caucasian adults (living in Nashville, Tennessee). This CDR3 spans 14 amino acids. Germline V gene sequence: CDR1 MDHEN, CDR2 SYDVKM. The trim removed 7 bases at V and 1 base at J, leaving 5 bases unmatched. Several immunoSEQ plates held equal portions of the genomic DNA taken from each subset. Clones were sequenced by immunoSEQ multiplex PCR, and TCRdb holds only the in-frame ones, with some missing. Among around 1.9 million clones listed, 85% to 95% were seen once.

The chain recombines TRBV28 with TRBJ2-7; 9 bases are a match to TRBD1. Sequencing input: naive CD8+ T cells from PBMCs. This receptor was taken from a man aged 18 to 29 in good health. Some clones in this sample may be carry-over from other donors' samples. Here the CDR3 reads CASKDRGYSYEQYF. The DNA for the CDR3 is TGTGCCAGCAAGGACAGGGGATATTCCTACGAGCAGTACTTC.